Below are 4 T cell receptor beta chains sequenced from a single sample in a study of blood T cell repertoires in COVID-19 (dated by TCRdb to the early 2020s). The library was obtained by the immunoSEQ multiplex PCR assay. Held by TCRdb, this immuneACCESS table contains in-frame sequences only and omits some clones. Under half of the omission traces to an unresolved V gene where checked; the cause of the rest is unknown. This sample comprises some 65,000 clones, around 91% of them detected only once. More than 0.4% of the sample belongs to the ten largest clones. The sequenced material came from peripheral blood. Receptors were obtained from a man in his forties or fifties with COVID-19, enrolled during active disease.

The chain couples TRBV10-3 to TRBJ2-7; TRBD2 agrees at 7 bases. The CDR3 runs to 14 residues. Germline lookup yields CDR1 ENHRY and CDR2 SYGVKD. With 8 bases clipped from V and 5 bases from J, the junction kept 12 bases outside the gene matches. The CDR3 is CAIGPFREANEQYF. The CDR3 DNA sequence: TGTGCCATCGGGCCTTTTCGGGAGGCCAACGAGCAGTACTTC.

The chain has TRBV19 and TRBJ2-1, with D uncertain. Trimming removed 6 bases from V and 3 bases from J, with 6 bases in between. This CDR3 has 12 amino acids. Looked up from germline, CDR1 is LNHDA and CDR2 is SQIVND (reference sequence). CDR3 protein: CASSVLYNEQFF. DNA for the CDR3: TGTGCCAGTAGCGTCCTCTACAATGAGCAGTTCTTC.

The rearrangement links TRBV20-1 to TRBJ2-4, with TRBD1 matching over 7 bases. Germline CDR1 DFQATT, CDR2 SNEGSKA (reference sequence). V gave up 3 bases and J gave up 4 bases; unmatched junction bases: 6. This CDR3 contains 14 residues. CDR3 DNA: TGCAGTGCTAGTCCAGGGGGACGGAAAAACATTCAGTACTTC. It codes for CSASPGGRKNIQYF.

The chain uses TRBV2 and TRBJ1-3; weak D call: TRBD1 (6 bases). The CDR3 runs 16 residues. Germline V gene lookup returns CDR1 SNHLY and CDR2 FYNNEI. The V end lost 7 bases, the J end lost 0 bases, and 16 bases lay between the germline ends. In DNA, the CDR3 is TGTGCCAGCACGACTAACAGGGCCCGCTCTGGAAACACCATATATTTT. Amino acids: CASTTNRARSGNTIYF.